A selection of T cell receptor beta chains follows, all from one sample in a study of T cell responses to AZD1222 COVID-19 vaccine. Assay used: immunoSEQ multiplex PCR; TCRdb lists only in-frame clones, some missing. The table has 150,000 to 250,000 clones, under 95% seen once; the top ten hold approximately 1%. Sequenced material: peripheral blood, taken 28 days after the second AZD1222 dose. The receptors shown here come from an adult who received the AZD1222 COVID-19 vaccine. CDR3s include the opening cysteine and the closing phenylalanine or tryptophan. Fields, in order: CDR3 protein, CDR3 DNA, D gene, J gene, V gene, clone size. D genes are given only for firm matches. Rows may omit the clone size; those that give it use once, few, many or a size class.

cdr3_aa: CASSAQGNQPQHF
cdr3_nt: TGTGCCAGCAGCGCTCAGGGGAATCAGCCCCAGCATTTT
d_call: .
j_call: TRBJ1-5
v_call: TRBV9
clone_size: .

cdr3_aa: CASRGWGGNYGYTF
cdr3_nt: TGTGCCAGCAGGGGCTGGGGGGGAAACTATGGCTACACCTTC
d_call: .
j_call: TRBJ1-2
v_call: TRBV27
clone_size: .

cdr3_aa: CASRYTGELFF
cdr3_nt: TGTGCCAGCAGATACACCGGGGAGCTGTTTTTT
d_call: .
j_call: TRBJ2-2
v_call: TRBV12-3/TRBV12-4
clone_size: .

cdr3_aa: CASSPGGTTNEKLFF
cdr3_nt: TGTGCCAGCAGCCCCGGGGGGACAACTAATGAAAAACTGTTTTTT
d_call: .
j_call: TRBJ1-4
v_call: TRBV7-9
clone_size: .

cdr3_aa: CATNLGRGRNQPQHF
cdr3_nt: TGTGCCACCAACTTGGGGAGAGGACGCAATCAGCCCCAGCATTTT
d_call: .
j_call: TRBJ1-5
v_call: TRBV28
clone_size: once

cdr3_aa: CASSQPLAGTDTQYF
cdr3_nt: TGCGCCAGCAGCCAACCCCTAGCGGGCACAGATACGCAGTATTTT
d_call: TRBD2
j_call: TRBJ2-3
v_call: TRBV4-1
clone_size: .

cdr3_aa: CASSQVGPHRVRVTEAFF
cdr3_nt: TGCGCCAGCAGCCAAGTCGGGCCGCACAGGGTCCGGGTCACTGAAGCTTTCTTT
d_call: .
j_call: TRBJ1-1
v_call: TRBV4-1
clone_size: .

cdr3_aa: CSATDYEQYF
cdr3_nt: TGCAGTGCCACAGACTACGAGCAGTACTTC
d_call: .
j_call: TRBJ2-7
v_call: TRBV20-1
clone_size: .

cdr3_aa: CASSQKPMSSYNEQFF
cdr3_nt: TGCGCCAGCAGCCAAAAACCGATGAGCTCCTACAATGAGCAGTTCTTC
d_call: .
j_call: TRBJ2-1
v_call: TRBV4-1
clone_size: once

cdr3_aa: CASSQDRYHLGNTIYF
cdr3_nt: TGTGCCAGCAGCCAAGATAGGTACCACCTTGGAAACACCATATATTTT
d_call: .
j_call: TRBJ1-3
v_call: TRBV14
clone_size: few

cdr3_aa: CAASPSPGPSYEQYF
cdr3_nt: TGTGCCGCCAGCCCCTCCCCGGGACCTTCCTACGAGCAGTACTTC
d_call: .
j_call: TRBJ2-7
v_call: TRBV19
clone_size: .

cdr3_aa: CASSQDSGGESYEQYF
cdr3_nt: TGTGCCAGCAGCCAAGATAGTGGCGGGGAGTCCTACGAGCAGTACTTC
d_call: .
j_call: TRBJ2-7
v_call: TRBV3-1/TRBV3-2
clone_size: .

cdr3_aa: CASSLDPPGTSGGTLYNEQFF
cdr3_nt: TGCGCCAGCAGCTTGGACCCGCCTGGGACTAGCGGGGGGACGCTTTACAATGAGCAGTTCTTC
d_call: TRBD2
j_call: TRBJ2-1
v_call: TRBV5-1
clone_size: .

cdr3_aa: CASSLRRSNTEAFF
cdr3_nt: TGTGCCAGCAGTTTGAGGCGGTCAAACACTGAAGCTTTCTTT
d_call: .
j_call: TRBJ1-1
v_call: TRBV27
clone_size: once

cdr3_aa: CASSLGSAGELFF
cdr3_nt: TGCGCCAGCAGCTTGGGAAGCGCCGGGGAGCTGTTTTTT
d_call: .
j_call: TRBJ2-2
v_call: TRBV5-1
clone_size: .